The clone carrying this T cell receptor (beta chain) was found a few times. The antigen is not known. This sample is drawn from a study of blood T cells in healthy people across ages. Study-level findings and limits: Long-lived and aged donors differed, with more naive CD4+ cells and higher diversity in the long-lived. Strong correlation was found linking TCR beta diversity to naive T cell percentage.

CDR1 GTSNPN and CDR2 SVGIG come from the germline V gene (reference sequence). The CDR3 runs to 14 residues. V was cut by 1 base and J by 0 bases, with 10 bases left in between. Isolation per sample recovered at least 7 million PBMCs. Together with a sample-barcoded 5' primer, a J-beta primer mix was included in a second PCR lasting about 7 to 11 cycles. Tagging of each cDNA molecule was performed by a template-switch adaptor with 12 random nucleotides. TCRdb analysed the 5' RACE reads with MiXCR anew, one entry per CDR3 protein. In the table there are roughly 700,000 distinct CDR3 sequences, about half of which are singletons.

The genes are TRBV30 and TRBJ2-7; D is ambiguous. The clonotype was recovered from a woman in her sixties in good health. Sample: blood. The chain's CDR3 is CAWSGLSSSYEQYF. Written as DNA, the CDR3 is TGTGCCTGGAGTGGTCTGTCGAGCTCCTACGAGCAGTACTTC.